A single sample gave rise to the 22 T cell receptor beta chains below, sequenced in a study of T-cell reconstitution after alpha-beta-depleted transplantation in children. Unique molecular identifiers were used to barcode this TCRbeta library. TCRdb independently ran MiXCR on the PCR reads; one entry per CDR3 protein. The sample includes about 360,000 distinct CDR3 sequences, about an eighth of them seen just once. Sequencing was performed on PBMCs, taken from the stem cell graft. All receptors derive from a human donor who donated a stem cell graft to a child with Fanconi anemia.

The J gene is TRBJ1-2, the V gene TRBV4-2, with D unresolved. CDR3 size: 13 residues. V was pared by 0 bases and J by 4 bases, with 6 bases between. The germline V gene has CDR1 LGHNA and CDR2 YNFKEQ. The CDR3 coding sequence is TGTGCCAGCAGCCAAGACTCTGCCTATGGCTACACCTTC. This codes for CASSQDSAYGYTF.

In nucleotides, the CDR3 is TGCAGTGCTAGTGTAGTGGGAAAGTACGAGCAGTACGTC. It yields the protein CSASVVGKYEQYV. This chain links TRBV20-1 with TRBJ2-7; D unresolved. CDR1 and CDR2 from the germline V gene are DFQATT and SNEGSKA (reference sequence). The CDR3 is 13 residues long. Trimming removed 3 bases from V and 4 bases from J, with 13 bases in between.

This clonotype has a single count. At one end the junction does not follow the germline gene, possibly because of a read error. The chain employs TRBV11-2 and TRBJ1-2; D uncertain. CDR3 length: 14 amino acids. CDR1 SGHAT and CDR2 FQNNGV come from the germline V gene. The CDR3 sequence is CASSLEAGFGGYTF. The DNA of the CDR3 is TGTGCCAGCAGCCTAGAGGCAGGATTTGGCGGCTACACCTTC.

Remarks on this clonotype: The missing conserved phenylalanine or tryptophan at the end of this CDR3 makes a read error likely. The chain couples TRBV7-8 to TRBJ1-1, with a possible D match to TRBD1 (5 bases). The CDR3 runs 14 residues. Between the trimmed V and J ends, which lost 5 bases and 2 bases, there was a span of 12 bases. From germline, CDR1 is SGHVS and CDR2 FQNEAQ. CDR3 sequence (DNA): TGTGCCAGCAGCCTAGGGGCCATTAACACTGAAGCTTTCTCT. This gives the protein CASSLGAINTEAFS.

As DNA, the CDR3 is TGTGCCAGCAGTTTAGCCGGGACAGGGATCTCAACTAATGAAAAACTGTTTTTT. It yields the protein CASSLAGTGISTNEKLFF. The chain links TRBV12-3 or TRBV12-4 to TRBJ1-4; 9 bases line up with TRBD1. This CDR3 has 18 amino acids. With 0 bases clipped from V and 0 bases from J, the junction kept 5 bases outside the gene matches.

This clonotype was seen only a few times. The chain is built from TRBV4-2 and TRBJ1-2; D ambiguous. V was trimmed by 1 base and J by 8 bases, leaving 14 bases between them. CDR3 length: 14 residues. The V gene's germline CDR1 is LGHNA and CDR2 YNFKEQ. CDR3 nucleotide sequence: TGTGCCAGCAGCCAAGTAGGCGCCTCGTCGGGCTACACCTTC. This sequence encodes CASSQVGASSGYTF.

The V call is TRBV7-9, the J call TRBJ2-1; TRBD1 matches 7 bases. CDR3 length: 13 amino acids. Germline V CDR1 and CDR2: SEHNR, FQNEAQ (reference sequence). Unmatched junction bases numbered 6, after V lost 6 bases and J lost 7 bases. The chain's CDR3 is CASRPGTANEQFF. CDR3 nucleotide sequence: TGTGCCAGCAGACCAGGGACAGCAAATGAGCAGTTCTTC.

This rearrangement joins TRBV18 to TRBJ2-1, with 8 positions matching TRBD2. The CDR3 loop spans 15 amino acids. The V segment lost 3 bases and the J segment 6 bases; nucleotides outside the gene matches: 7. Germline V lookup: CDR1 KGHSH, CDR2 LQKENI. In DNA form, the CDR3 reads TGTGCCAGCTCACCCTCCGGGGGGGGTGGCAATGAGCAGTTCTTC. Residues: CASSPSGGGGNEQFF.

The chain uses TRBV20-1 and TRBJ2-7; TRBD1 matches 9 bases. V lost 3 bases to trimming and J lost 6 bases; unmatched junction nucleotides: 9. The CDR3 sequence is 14 residues long. The V gene's germline CDR1 is DFQATT and CDR2 SNEGSKA (reference sequence). The CDR3 nucleotides read TGCAGTGCTAGCGGCCGGGACAGGGTAAGCGAGCAGTACTTC. This sequence encodes CSASGRDRVSEQYF.

Only a few counts were recorded for this clonotype. The rearrangement uses TRBV12-3 or TRBV12-4 and TRBJ1-2; D gene uncertain. The ends were cut back, 3 bases at V and 8 bases at J, with 13 bases in the middle. The CDR3 runs to 13 residues. CDR3 nucleotides: TGTGCCAGCAGTTTTGCAGGAGACGAAGGCTACACCTTC. Its protein product is CASSFAGDEGYTF.

This clonotype showed up many times. This sequence joins TRBV6-2 or TRBV6-3 and TRBJ1-1, with 7 bases identical to TRBD1. The junction had 1 base not matched to a gene; V was cut back by 0 bases and J by 3 bases. Per the germline V gene, CDR1 is MNHEY and CDR2 is SVGEGT. The CDR3 loop spans 14 amino acids. CDR3 bases: TGTGCCAGCAGTTACTCCCAGGGGGACACTGAAGCTTTCTTT. It yields the protein CASSYSQGDTEAFF.

The table lists this clonotype with many counts. The J gene is TRBJ2-7, the V gene TRBV4-3; weak D call: TRBD2 (5 bases). The germline V gene encodes CDR1 LGHNA and CDR2 YSLEER. The length of the CDR3 is 15 residues. Deletions cut 2 bases from V and 3 bases from J, with 14 bases between. CDR3 sequence (DNA): TGCGCCAGCAGCCAAAACGTTCAGCGGTACTACGAGCAGTACTTC. It codes for CASSQNVQRYYEQYF.

V gene TRBV7-2 combines with J gene TRBJ2-7; 9 bases align to TRBD1. With V trimmed by 5 bases and J by 6 bases, 14 bases remained unmatched. The CDR3 totals 16 residues. Germline V gives CDR1 SGHTA, CDR2 FQGNSA. The CDR3 is CASSTPNGQGPAEQYF. The CDR3 nucleotides are TGTGCCAGCAGCACTCCCAACGGACAGGGGCCGGCCGAGCAGTACTTC.

This clonotype has a handful of counts. This chain connects TRBV6-2 or TRBV6-3 to TRBJ1-1, with D maybe TRBD1 (5 bases). CDR1 MNHEY and CDR2 SVGEGT come from the germline V gene. Between the trimmed V and J ends, which lost 5 bases and 4 bases, there was a span of 26 bases. The CDR3 is 18 amino acids. CDR3 nucleotides: TGTGCCAGCAGTGACCTAACAGGAATTTCAGGAATTGGCACTGAAGCTTTCTTT. It is translated as CASSDLTGISGIGTEAFF.

The gene calls are TRBV28 and TRBJ1-1, with a weak D call TRBD1 (5 bases). Germline lookup yields CDR1 MDHEN and CDR2 SYDVKM. The V and J ends lost 5 bases and 4 bases respectively, with 17 bases between them. The CDR3 contains 15 residues. The CDR3 DNA follows: TGTGCCAGCAGTGGCGCGGGGGGGGGTACCACTGAAGCTTTCTTT. This sequence encodes CASSGAGGGTTEAFF.

This clonotype was recorded a few times. The chain recombines TRBV6-2 or TRBV6-3 with TRBJ1-1; TRBD1 aligns across 9 bases. V was pared by 4 bases and J by 10 bases, with 16 bases of the junction left unmatched. The length of the CDR3 is 16 residues. Germline CDR1 is MNHEY and CDR2 is SVGEGT. CDR3 sequence: CASSSQSVPGQGRAFF. For the CDR3, the DNA is TGTGCCAGCAGTTCCCAATCAGTCCCGGGACAGGGAAGAGCTTTCTTT.

This clonotype was counted only a few times. This chain connects TRBV20-1 to TRBJ2-2; TRBD2 might be the D (6 bases). In germline, CDR1 is DFQATT, CDR2 SNEGSKA (reference sequence). V was cut by 6 bases and J by 3 bases, with 17 bases left in between. The CDR3 consists of 15 residues. The CDR3 here is CSAPWGRIDTGELFF. CDR3 in DNA: TGCAGTGCCCCTTGGGGGAGGATCGACACCGGGGAGCTGTTTTTT.

The chain combines TRBV15 with TRBJ1-5; possibly TRBD1 for D (5 bases). The CDR3 consists of 14 residues. With 3 bases removed from V and 2 bases from J, the gap between germline ends came to 8 bases. Germline V lookup: CDR1 LNHNV, CDR2 YYDKDF (reference sequence). This CDR3 reads CATSRRGGNQPQHF. CDR3 nucleotide sequence: TGTGCCACCAGCAGGCGGGGGGGCAATCAGCCCCAGCATTTT.

This clonotype was counted many times. V is TRBV29-1 and J is TRBJ2-1, with 8 bases identical to TRBD1. The V gene's germline CDR1 is SQVTM and CDR2 ANQGSEA. V shed 4 bases, J shed 8 bases, and the junction held 7 bases outside the gene matches. This CDR3 has 13 amino acids. This CDR3 reads CSVGGQGGDEQFF. The DNA for the CDR3 is TGCAGCGTTGGAGGACAGGGAGGCGATGAGCAGTTCTTC.

Notes on this clonotype: A much larger clonotype is one base distant, so this may be a read error. V gene TRBV20-1 combines with J gene TRBJ2-3, with TRBD2 identical over 7 bases. This CDR3 comprises 14 residues. The V gene's germline CDR1 is DFQATT and CDR2 SNEGSKA (reference sequence). DNA of the CDR3: TGCAGTGCCCTTAAGCGGGACCCCACAAATACGCAGTATTTT. Its translation: CSALKRDPTNTQYF.

The table lists this clonotype with a few counts. The chain recombines TRBV25-1 with TRBJ1-1, with D unresolved. The CDR3 has 12 amino acids. Trimming took off 4 bases at V and 6 bases at J, with 9 bases between the two ends. From germline, CDR1 is MGHDK and CDR2 SYGVNS. CDR3 bases: TGTGCCAGCAGTGTTAAAAGCTCTGAAGCTTTCTTT. This gives the protein CASSVKSSEAFF. Filled out from reference TRBV25-1 and TRBJ1-1, the complete variable domain reads EADIYQTPRYLVIGTGKKITLECSQTMGHDKMYWYQQDPGMELHLIHYSYGVNSTEKGDLSSESTVSRIRTEHFPLTLESARPSHTSQYLCASSVKSSEAFFGQGTRLTVV.

V gene TRBV6-2 or TRBV6-3 combines with J gene TRBJ1-2, with 7 bases identical to TRBD1. V was pared by 7 bases and J by 8 bases, with 7 bases of the junction left unmatched. The CDR3 length is 12 residues. Germline CDR1 is MNHEY and CDR2 is SVGEGT. CDR3 sequence reads: CASKTDRDGYTF. For the CDR3, the DNA is TGTGCCAGCAAAACCGACAGGGACGGCTACACCTTC.